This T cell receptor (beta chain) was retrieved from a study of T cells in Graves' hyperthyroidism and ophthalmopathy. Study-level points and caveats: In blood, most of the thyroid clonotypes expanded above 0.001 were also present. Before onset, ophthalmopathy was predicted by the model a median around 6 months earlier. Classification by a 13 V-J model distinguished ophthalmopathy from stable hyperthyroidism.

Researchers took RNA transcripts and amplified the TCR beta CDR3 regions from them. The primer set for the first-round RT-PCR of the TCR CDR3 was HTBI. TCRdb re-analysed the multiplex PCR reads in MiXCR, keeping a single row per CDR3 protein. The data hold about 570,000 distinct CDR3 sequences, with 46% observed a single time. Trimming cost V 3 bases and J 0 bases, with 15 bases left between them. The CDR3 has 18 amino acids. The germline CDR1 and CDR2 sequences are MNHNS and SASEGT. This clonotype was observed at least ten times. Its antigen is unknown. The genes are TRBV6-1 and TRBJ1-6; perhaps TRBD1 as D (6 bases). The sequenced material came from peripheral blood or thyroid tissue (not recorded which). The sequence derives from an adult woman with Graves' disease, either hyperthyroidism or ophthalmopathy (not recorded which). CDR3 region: CASSDTGHGSSYNSPLHF. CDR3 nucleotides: TGTGCCAGCAGTGATACGGGACACGGGAGCTCCTATAATTCACCCCTCCACTTT.